Below, 5 T cell receptor beta chains from the same sample are listed, as sequenced in a study of human T cells and chemical hapten exposure (dated by TCRdb to the early 2020s). Libraries came from RACE. Sequencing used a NextSeq 500. TCRdb handled the public reads itself, with Q25 trimming in fastp and clone calling in MiXCR, and kept productive beta chains. Identical CDR3 protein sequences are pooled into one entry, listed with their most common genes and DNA. Within this sample are about 110,000 distinct CDR3 sequences, with 9.5% to 11% of them counted one time only. Approximately 3.5% of the sample is held by the ten biggest clonotypes. The time point label for this specimen denotes: patch test 1, 2 weeks after DPC sensitization. The treatment or condition tag for this specimen amounts to: therapeutic diphenylcyclopropenone sensitization with weekly scalp DPC. The starting material was whole blood, obtained in connection with sensitization to the hapten diphenylcyclopropenone (DPC). All receptors derive from a woman aged 35 to 49 with alopecia areata. Some clones in this sample may be carry-over from other donors' samples.

This clonotype was seen many times. This chain joins TRBV6-2 or TRBV6-3 and TRBJ2-6, with D unresolved. Germline V gene data show CDR1 as MNHEY and CDR2 as SVGEGT. The CDR3 has 14 amino acids. The V end lost 5 bases, the J end lost 2 bases, and 7 bases lay between the germline ends. CDR3 in amino acids: CASSPDTGANVLTF. CDR3 DNA sequence: TGTGCCAGCAGTCCAGATACTGGGGCCAACGTCCTGACTTTC.

This clonotype showed up just a few times. The J gene is TRBJ1-5, the V gene TRBV7-2; 11 bases fit TRBD1. The J segment lost 1 base and the V segment lost 3 bases, leaving 8 bases of the junction unmatched. The germline V gene encodes CDR1 SGHTA and CDR2 FQGNSA. This CDR3 has 18 amino acids. The CDR3 sequence is CASSLFRTGGRSNQPQHF. CDR3 nucleotides: TGTGCCAGCAGCTTGTTTCGGACAGGGGGCAGGAGCAATCAGCCCCAGCATTTT. The variable domain in full, completed from reference TRBV7-2 and TRBJ1-5, reads GAGVSQSPSNKVTEKGKDVELRCDPISGHTALYWYRQSLGQGLEFLIYFQGNSAPDKSGLPSDRFSAERTGGSVSTLTIQRTQQEDSAVYLCASSLFRTGGRSNQPQHFGDGTRLSIL.

The genes are TRBV20-1 and TRBJ2-3, with D perhaps matching TRBD2 (7 bases). CDR3 length: 15 residues. Trimming pared 0 bases from V and 4 bases from J, leaving 14 bases between. Germline V CDR1 and CDR2: DFQATT, SNEGSKA (reference sequence). The CDR3 sequence: CSARDGAGASDTQYF. For the CDR3, the DNA is TGCAGTGCTAGAGATGGGGCGGGGGCATCAGATACGCAGTATTTT.

In its sample, this clonotype was seen many times. The V call is TRBV15, the J call TRBJ2-2; D remains unclear. Trimming took off 5 bases at V and 1 base at J, with 8 bases between the two ends. This CDR3 contains 14 residues. Germline V lookup: CDR1 LNHNV, CDR2 YYDKDF (reference sequence). The CDR3 sequence: CATSGYRNTGELFF. Written as DNA, the CDR3 is TGTGCCACCAGCGGATACAGGAACACCGGGGAGCTGTTTTTT.

The rearrangement links TRBV29-1 to TRBJ2-6; 9 nucleotides agree with TRBD2. V shed 1 base, J shed 3 bases, and the junction held 7 bases outside the gene matches. The CDR3 totals 17 residues. The germline V gene encodes CDR1 SQVTM and CDR2 ANQGSEA. The CDR3 DNA reads TGCAGCGTTGAAGTCCCTAGCGGGATGCGTGGGGCCAACGTCCTGACTTTC. It codes for CSVEVPSGMRGANVLTF.